This is a list of T cell receptor beta chains from one sample in a study of blood T cell repertoires in COVID-19. Sequenced by immunoSEQ multiplex PCR; TCRdb stores in-frame clones only, minus some. The sample lists some 270,000 clones; 84% were seen once. The material sequenced was peripheral blood. The receptor source for this set is a middle-aged woman who had recovered from COVID-19. Each CDR3 is given without its conserved first and last residue.

v_call: TRBV5-1; cdr3_aa: ASRGQGRLGYT
v_call: TRBV7-6; cdr3_aa: ASSNRGPTDTQY
v_call: TRBV2; cdr3_aa: ASSGSGENTQY
v_call: TRBV5-4; cdr3_aa: ASSPRTSVGRETQY
v_call: TRBV5-1; cdr3_aa: ASSRDSPRNTQY
v_call: TRBV20-1; cdr3_aa: SASYRDRGFDSPLH
v_call: TRBV30; cdr3_aa: AWRASGTDTQY
v_call: TRBV6-5; cdr3_aa: ASIGDYTYNEQF
v_call: TRBV28; cdr3_aa: ASRLGDRGRGGYT
v_call: TRBV5-1; cdr3_aa: ASSLEGVVNSPLH
v_call: TRBV2; cdr3_aa: ASRRGQGNSPLH
v_call: TRBV3-1/TRBV3-2; cdr3_aa: ASSLRGRGEKLF
v_call: TRBV27; cdr3_aa: ASSWAGEETQY
v_call: TRBV5-1; cdr3_aa: ASTVPSGGTSTDTQY
v_call: TRBV24-1; cdr3_aa: ATSDYTGIGGYT